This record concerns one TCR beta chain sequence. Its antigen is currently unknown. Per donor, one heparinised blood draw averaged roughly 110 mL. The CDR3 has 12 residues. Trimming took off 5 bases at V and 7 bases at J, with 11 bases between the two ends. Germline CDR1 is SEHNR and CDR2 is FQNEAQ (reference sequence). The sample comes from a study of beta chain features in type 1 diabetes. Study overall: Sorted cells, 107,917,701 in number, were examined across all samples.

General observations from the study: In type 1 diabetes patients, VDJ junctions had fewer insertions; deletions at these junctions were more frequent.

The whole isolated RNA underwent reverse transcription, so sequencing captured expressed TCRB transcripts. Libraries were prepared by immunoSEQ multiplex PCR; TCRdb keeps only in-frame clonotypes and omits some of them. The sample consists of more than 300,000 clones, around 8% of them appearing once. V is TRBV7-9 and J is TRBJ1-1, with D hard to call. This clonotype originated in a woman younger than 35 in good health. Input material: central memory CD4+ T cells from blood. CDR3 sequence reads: CASSVPLGEAFF. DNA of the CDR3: TGTGCCAGCAGCGTCCCTCTGGGTGAAGCTTTCTTT. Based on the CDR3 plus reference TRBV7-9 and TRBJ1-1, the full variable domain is DTGVSQNPRHKITKRGQNVTFRCDPISEHNRLYWYRQTLGQGPEFLTYFQNEAQLEKSRLLSDRFSAERPKGSFSTLEIQRTEQGDSAMYLCASSVPLGEAFFGQGTRLTVV.